The sequence of this T cell receptor beta chain was determined in a study of blood T cell repertoires in COVID-19. Study-level background: PBMCs, B-cell-depleted T cells, or T cells provided the cDNA or gDNA that made up the material.

TCRdb's copy holds only in-frame clones and misses some; the assay was immunoSEQ multiplex PCR. This repertoire shows roughly 75,000 clones, around 80% found once; its top ten account for around 10%. From germline, CDR1 is MNHEY and CDR2 SMNVEV (reference sequence). CDR3 size: 15 residues. Trimming took 6 bases from V and 3 from J, leaving 12 bases between them. The TCR sequence derives from a man over 45 with acute or convalescent COVID-19. V is TRBV27 and J is TRBJ1-6; perhaps TRBD1 as D (5 bases). Sequencing input: peripheral blood. CDR3 amino acids: CASSLGGIYNSPLHF. CDR3 bases: TGTGCCAGCAGCTTGGGGGGGATCTATAATTCACCCCTCCACTTT.